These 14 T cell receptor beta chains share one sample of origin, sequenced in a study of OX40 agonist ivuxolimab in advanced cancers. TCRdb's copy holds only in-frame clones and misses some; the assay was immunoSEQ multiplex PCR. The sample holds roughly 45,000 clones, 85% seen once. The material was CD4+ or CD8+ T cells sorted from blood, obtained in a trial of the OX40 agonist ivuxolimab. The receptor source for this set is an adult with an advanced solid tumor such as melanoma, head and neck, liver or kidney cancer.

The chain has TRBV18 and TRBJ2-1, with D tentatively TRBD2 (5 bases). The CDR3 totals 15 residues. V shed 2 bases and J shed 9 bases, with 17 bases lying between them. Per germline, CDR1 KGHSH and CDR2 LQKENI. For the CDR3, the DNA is TGTGCCAGCTCACCAGAGGGTAAGAGTACTTTTGAGCAGTTCTTC. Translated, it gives CASSPEGKSTFEQFF.

CDR3 sequence reads: CASSLAPWGQGNGYTF. CDR3 DNA sequence: TGTGCCAGCAGCTTAGCTCCGTGGGGACAGGGGAATGGCTACACCTTC. The V and J genes are TRBV7-9 and TRBJ1-2; the match to TRBD1 covers 10 bases. Germline lookup yields CDR1 SEHNR and CDR2 FQNEAQ (reference sequence). CDR3 length: 16 residues. The ends lost 0 bases at V and 6 bases at J; junction bases unmatched: 7.

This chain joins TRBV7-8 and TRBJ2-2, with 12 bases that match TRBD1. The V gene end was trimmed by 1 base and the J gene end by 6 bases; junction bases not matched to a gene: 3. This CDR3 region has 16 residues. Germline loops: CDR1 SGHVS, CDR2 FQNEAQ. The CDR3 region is CASSLVGQGAPGELFF. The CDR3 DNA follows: TGTGCCAGCAGCTTAGTGGGACAGGGGGCACCCGGGGAGCTGTTTTTT. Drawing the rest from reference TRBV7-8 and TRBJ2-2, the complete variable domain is GAGVSQSPRYKVAKRGQDVALRCDPISGHVSLFWYQQALGQGPEFLTYFQNEAQLDKSGLPSDRFFAERPEGSVSTLKIQRTQQEDSAVYLCASSLVGQGAPGELFFGEGSRLTVL.

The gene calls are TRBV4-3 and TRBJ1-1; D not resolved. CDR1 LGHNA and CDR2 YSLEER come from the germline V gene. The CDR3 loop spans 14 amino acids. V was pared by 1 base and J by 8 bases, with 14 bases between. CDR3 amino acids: CASSQVVGSYEAFF. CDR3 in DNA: TGCGCCAGCAGCCAAGTAGTAGGGTCGTACGAAGCTTTCTTT.

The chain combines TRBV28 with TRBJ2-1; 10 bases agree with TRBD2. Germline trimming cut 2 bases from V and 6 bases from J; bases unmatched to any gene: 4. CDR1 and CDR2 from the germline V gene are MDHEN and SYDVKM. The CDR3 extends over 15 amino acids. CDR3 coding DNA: TGTGCCAGCAGTTTAAGCGGGGGGGTCGGCAATGAGCAGTTCTTC. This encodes CASSLSGGVGNEQFF.

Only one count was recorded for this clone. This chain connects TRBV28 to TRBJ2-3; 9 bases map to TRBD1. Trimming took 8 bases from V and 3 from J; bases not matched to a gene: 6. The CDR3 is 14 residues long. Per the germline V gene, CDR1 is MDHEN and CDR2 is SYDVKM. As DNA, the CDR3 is TGTGCCAGCCAGGACAGGGGCGGGACAGATACGCAGTATTTT. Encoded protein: CASQDRGGTDTQYF.

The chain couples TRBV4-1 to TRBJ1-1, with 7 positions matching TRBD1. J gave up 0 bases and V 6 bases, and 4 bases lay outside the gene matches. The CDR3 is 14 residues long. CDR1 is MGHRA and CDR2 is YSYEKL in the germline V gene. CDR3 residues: CASRLGQMNTEAFF. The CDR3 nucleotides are TGCGCCAGCAGGTTGGGACAGATGAACACTGAAGCTTTCTTT.

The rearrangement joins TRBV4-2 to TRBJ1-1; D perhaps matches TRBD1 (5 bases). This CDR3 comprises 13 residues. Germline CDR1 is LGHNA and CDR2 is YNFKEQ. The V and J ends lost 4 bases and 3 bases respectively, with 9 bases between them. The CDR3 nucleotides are TGTGCCAGCAGCCGACGGGGGGACACTGAAGCTTTCTTT. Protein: CASSRRGDTEAFF.

CDR3 DNA sequence: TGCGCCAGCAGCAACGGGTCAGGGGGCCCAAACATTCAGTACTTC. It specifies CASSNGSGGPNIQYF. The chain links TRBV5-1 to TRBJ2-4; TRBD1 agrees at 8 bases. V gave up 4 bases and J gave up 6 bases; unmatched junction bases: 9. From germline, CDR1 is SGHRS and CDR2 YFSETQ. The CDR3 runs 15 residues.

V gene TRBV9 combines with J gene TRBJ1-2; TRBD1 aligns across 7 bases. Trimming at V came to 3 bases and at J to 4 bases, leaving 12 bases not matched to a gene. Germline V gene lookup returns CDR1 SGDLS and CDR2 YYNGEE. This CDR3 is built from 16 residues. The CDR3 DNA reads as TGTGCCAGCAGCGCTTCCTTACAGGGGATCTTCTATGGCTACACCTTC. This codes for CASSASLQGIFYGYTF. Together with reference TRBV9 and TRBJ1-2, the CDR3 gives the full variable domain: DSGVTQTPKHLITATGQRVTLRCSPRSGDLSVYWYQQSLDQGLQFLIQYYNGEERAKGNILERFSAQQFPDLHSELNLSSLELGDSALYFCASSASLQGIFYGYTFGSGTRLTVV.

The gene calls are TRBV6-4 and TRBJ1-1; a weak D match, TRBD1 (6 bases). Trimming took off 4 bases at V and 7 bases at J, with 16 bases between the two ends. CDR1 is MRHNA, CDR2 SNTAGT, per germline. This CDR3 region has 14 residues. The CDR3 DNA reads TGTGCCAGCAGTGCTACAGGGAGGTACCTTGAAGCTTTCTTT. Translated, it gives CASSATGRYLEAFF.

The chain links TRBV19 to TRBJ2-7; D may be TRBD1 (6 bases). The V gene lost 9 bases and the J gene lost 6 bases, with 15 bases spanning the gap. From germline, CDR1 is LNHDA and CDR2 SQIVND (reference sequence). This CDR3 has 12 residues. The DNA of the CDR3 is TGTGCCAGCACTGGGATAGGGGGCGAGCAGTACTTC. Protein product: CASTGIGGEQYF.

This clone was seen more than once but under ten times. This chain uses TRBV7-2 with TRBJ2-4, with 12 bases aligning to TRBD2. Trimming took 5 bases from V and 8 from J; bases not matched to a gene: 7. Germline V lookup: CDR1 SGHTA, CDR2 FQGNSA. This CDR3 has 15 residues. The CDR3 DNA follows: TGTGCCAGCAGCCCTAGCGGGGGGGCCGGGGACATTCAGTACTTC. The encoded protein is CASSPSGGAGDIQYF.

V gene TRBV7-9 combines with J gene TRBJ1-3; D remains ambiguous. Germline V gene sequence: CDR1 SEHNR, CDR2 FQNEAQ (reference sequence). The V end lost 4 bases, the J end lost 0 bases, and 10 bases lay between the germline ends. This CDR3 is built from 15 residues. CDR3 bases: TGTGCCAGCAGCTATACAGTTAACTCTGGAAACACCATATATTTT. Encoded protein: CASSYTVNSGNTIYF.